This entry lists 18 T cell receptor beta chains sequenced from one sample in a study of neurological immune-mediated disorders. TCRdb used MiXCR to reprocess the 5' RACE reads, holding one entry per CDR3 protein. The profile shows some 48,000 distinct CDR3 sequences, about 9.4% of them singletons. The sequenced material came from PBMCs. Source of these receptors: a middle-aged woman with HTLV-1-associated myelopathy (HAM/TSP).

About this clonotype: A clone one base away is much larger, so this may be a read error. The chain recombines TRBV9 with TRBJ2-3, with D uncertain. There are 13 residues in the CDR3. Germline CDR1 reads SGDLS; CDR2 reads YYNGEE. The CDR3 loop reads CASNVGSTDTQYF. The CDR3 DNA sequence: TGTGCCAGCAACGTAGGCTCGACAGATACGCAGTATTTT.

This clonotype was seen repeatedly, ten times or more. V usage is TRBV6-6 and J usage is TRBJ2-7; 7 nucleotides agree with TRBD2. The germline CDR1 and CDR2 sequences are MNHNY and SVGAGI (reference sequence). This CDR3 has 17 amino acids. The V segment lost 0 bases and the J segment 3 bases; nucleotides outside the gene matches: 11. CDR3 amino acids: CASSYSGTIERGYEQYF. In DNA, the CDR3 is TGTGCCAGCAGTTACTCGGGGACTATAGAACGGGGCTACGAGCAGTACTTC.

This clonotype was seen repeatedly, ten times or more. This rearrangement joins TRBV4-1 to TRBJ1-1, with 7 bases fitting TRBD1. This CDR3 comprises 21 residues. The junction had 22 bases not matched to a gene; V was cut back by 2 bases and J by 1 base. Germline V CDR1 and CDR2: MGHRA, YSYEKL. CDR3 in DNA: TGCGCCAGCAGCCAACGGGACAGCCTCTTACTTCCCTCGAAACGGAACACTGAAGCTTTCTTT. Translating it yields CASSQRDSLLLPSKRNTEAFF.

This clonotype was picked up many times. The CDR3 DNA reads as TGCGCCAGCAGCTTGGATCCGCAGGGGGCGATTACTAGCTACACCTTC. Translated, it gives CASSLDPQGAITSYTF. The J gene is TRBJ1-2, the V gene TRBV5-1; 8 nucleotides agree with TRBD1. J gave up 9 bases and V 0 bases, and 13 bases lay outside the gene matches. CDR1 is SGHRS, CDR2 YFSETQ, per germline. This CDR3 spans 16 amino acids. Together with reference TRBV5-1 and TRBJ1-2, the CDR3 gives the full variable domain: KAGVTQTPRYLIKTRGQQVTLSCSPISGHRSVSWYQQTPGQGLQFLFEYFSETQRNKGNFPGRFSGRQFSNSRSEMNVSTLELGDSALYLCASSLDPQGAITSYTFGSGTRLTVV.

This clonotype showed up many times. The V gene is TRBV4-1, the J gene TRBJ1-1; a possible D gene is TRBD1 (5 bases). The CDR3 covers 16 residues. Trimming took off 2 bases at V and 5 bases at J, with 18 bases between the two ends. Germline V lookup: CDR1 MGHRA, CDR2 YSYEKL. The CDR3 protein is CASSQTGRGARTEAFF. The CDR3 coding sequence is TGCGCCAGCAGCCAAACGGGGAGAGGGGCTCGGACTGAAGCTTTCTTT.

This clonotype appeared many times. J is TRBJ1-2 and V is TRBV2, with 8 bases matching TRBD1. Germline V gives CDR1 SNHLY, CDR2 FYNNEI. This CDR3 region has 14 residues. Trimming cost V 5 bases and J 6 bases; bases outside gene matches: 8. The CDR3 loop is CASSLRTGLNGYTF. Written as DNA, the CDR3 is TGTGCCAGCAGTCTTAGGACAGGGTTGAATGGCTACACCTTC.

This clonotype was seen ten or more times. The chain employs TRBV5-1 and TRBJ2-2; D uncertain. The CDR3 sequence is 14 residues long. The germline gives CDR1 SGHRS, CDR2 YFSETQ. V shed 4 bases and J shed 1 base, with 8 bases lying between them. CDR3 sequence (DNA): TGCGCCAGCAGCCTGACACGGAACACCGGGGAGCTGTTTTTT. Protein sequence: CASSLTRNTGELFF.

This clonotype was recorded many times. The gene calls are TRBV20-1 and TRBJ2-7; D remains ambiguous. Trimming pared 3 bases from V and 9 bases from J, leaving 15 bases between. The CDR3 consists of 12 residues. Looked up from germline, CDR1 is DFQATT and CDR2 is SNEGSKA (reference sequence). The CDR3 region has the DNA TGCAGTGCTAGCTCGTCAGGATTGGCGCAGTACTTC. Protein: CSASSSGLAQYF.

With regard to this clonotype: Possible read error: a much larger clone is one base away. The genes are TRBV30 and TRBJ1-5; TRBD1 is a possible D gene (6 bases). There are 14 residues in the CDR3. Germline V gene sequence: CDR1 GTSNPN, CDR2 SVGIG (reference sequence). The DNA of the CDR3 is TGTTCCTGGAGTCGAGGGGGGCGCAATCAGCCCCAGCATTTT. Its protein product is CSWSRGGRNQPQHF. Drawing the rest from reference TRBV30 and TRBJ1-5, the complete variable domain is SQTIHQWPATLVQPVGSPLSLECTVEGTSNPNLYWYRQAAGRGLQLLFYSVGIGQISSEVPQNLSASRPQDRQFILSSKKLLLSDSGFYLCSWSRGGRNQPQHFGDGTRLSIL.

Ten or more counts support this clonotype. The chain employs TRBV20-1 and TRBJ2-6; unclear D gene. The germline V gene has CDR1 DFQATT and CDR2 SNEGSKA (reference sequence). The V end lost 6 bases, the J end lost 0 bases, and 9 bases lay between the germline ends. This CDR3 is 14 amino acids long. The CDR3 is CSAPRSSGANVLTF. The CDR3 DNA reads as TGCAGTGCCCCCAGGAGCTCTGGGGCCAACGTCCTGACTTTC.

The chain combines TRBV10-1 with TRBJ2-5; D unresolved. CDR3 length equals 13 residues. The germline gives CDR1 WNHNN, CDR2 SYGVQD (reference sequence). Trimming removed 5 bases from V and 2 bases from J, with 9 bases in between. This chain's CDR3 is CASSRDPQETQYF. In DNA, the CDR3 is TGCGCCAGCAGTCGAGACCCGCAAGAGACCCAGTACTTC.

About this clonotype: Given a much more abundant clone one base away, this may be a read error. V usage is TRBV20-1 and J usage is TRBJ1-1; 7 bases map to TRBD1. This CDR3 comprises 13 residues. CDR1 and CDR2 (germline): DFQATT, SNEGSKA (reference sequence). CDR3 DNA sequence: TGCAGTGTTAGACCTACAGGGGAAAATGAAGCTTTCTTT. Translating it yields CSVRPTGENEAFF.

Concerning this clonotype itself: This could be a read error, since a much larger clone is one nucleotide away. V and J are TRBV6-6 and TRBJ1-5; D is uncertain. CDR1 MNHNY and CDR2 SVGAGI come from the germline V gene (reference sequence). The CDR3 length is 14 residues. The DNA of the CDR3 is TGTGCCAGCATTTACTCGAACCAGAATCAGCCCCAGCATTTT. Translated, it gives CASIYSNQNQPQHF.

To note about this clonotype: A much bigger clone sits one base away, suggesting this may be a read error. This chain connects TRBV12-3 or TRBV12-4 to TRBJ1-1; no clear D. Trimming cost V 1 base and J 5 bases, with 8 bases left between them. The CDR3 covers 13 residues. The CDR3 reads CASSLDWVTEAFF. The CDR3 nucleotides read TGTGCCAGCAGTTTAGATTGGGTGACTGAAGCTTTCTTT.

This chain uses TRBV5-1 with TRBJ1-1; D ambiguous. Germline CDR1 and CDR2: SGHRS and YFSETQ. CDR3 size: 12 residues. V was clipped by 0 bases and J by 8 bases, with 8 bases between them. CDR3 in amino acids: CASSLEETEAFF. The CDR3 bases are TGCGCCAGCAGCTTGGAGGAGACAGAAGCTTTCTTT.

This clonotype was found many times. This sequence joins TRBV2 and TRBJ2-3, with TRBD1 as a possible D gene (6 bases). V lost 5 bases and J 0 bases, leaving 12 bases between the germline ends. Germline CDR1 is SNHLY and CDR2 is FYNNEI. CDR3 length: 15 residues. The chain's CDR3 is CASSRTVISTDTQYF. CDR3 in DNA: TGTGCCAGCAGTAGGACAGTGATTAGCACAGATACGCAGTATTTT.

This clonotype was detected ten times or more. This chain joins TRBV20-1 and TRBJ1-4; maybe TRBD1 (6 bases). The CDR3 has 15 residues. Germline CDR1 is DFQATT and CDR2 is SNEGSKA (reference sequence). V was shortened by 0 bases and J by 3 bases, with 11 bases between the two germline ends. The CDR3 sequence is CSARDFRGPNEKLFF. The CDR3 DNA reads TGCAGTGCTAGAGATTTTCGGGGGCCTAATGAAAAACTGTTTTTT.

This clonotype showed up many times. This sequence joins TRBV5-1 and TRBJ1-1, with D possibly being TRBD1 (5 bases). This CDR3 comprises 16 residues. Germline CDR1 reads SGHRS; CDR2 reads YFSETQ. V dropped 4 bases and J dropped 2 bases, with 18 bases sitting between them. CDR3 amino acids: CASSPLGVKGNTEAFF. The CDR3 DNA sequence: TGCGCCAGCAGCCCCCTGGGGGTAAAGGGAAACACTGAAGCTTTCTTT. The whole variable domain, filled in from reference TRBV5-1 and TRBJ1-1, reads KAGVTQTPRYLIKTRGQQVTLSCSPISGHRSVSWYQQTPGQGLQFLFEYFSETQRNKGNFPGRFSGRQFSNSRSEMNVSTLELGDSALYLCASSPLGVKGNTEAFFGQGTRLTVV.